This T cell receptor beta chain emerged from a study of blood T cell repertoires in COVID-19. Study-level background: The origin of the acute and convalescent COVID-19 samples was the United States, Italy and Spain.

Looked up from germline, CDR1 is SGHTA and CDR2 is FQGNSA. V was pared by 1 base and J by 6 bases, with 6 bases between. CDR3 length: 12 residues. The method was immunoSEQ multiplex PCR; TCRdb's version includes in-frame clones alone and lacks a portion of them. The sample yields tens of thousands of clones, roughly 82% seen once. The V gene is TRBV7-2, the J gene TRBJ1-1, with a tentative D call TRBD1 (5 bases). The TCR was taken from a man older than 75 with active COVID-19. Specimen: peripheral blood. CDR3 protein: CASSLVRAEAFF. Written as DNA, the CDR3 is TGTGCCAGCAGCTTAGTCAGGGCTGAAGCTTTCTTT.